This TCR beta chain stems from a study of T cell repertoires in cytomegalovirus infection. This clonotype was picked up one time. What it binds is unknown. V lost 6 bases to trimming and J lost 4 bases; unmatched junction nucleotides: 9. There are 14 residues in the CDR3. Germline V CDR1 and CDR2: DFQATT, SNEGSKA (reference sequence). From the reads, TCRdb called clonotypes with MiXCR, one entry per CDR3 protein. The profile shows about 900,000 distinct CDR3 sequences, about a third of them singletons. The specimen comprised cultured CD8+ T cells from PBMCs, sampled from culture after CMV antigen stimulation. The receptor comes from a human donor in good health (CMV status not recorded). Some clones in this sample may be carry-over from other donors' samples. The chain recombines TRBV20-1 with TRBJ1-5, with 7 bases identical to TRBD1. The CDR3 reads CSAPGTVDNQPQHF. CDR3 nucleotides: TGCAGTGCGCCTGGGACAGTAGATAATCAGCCCCAGCATTTT.